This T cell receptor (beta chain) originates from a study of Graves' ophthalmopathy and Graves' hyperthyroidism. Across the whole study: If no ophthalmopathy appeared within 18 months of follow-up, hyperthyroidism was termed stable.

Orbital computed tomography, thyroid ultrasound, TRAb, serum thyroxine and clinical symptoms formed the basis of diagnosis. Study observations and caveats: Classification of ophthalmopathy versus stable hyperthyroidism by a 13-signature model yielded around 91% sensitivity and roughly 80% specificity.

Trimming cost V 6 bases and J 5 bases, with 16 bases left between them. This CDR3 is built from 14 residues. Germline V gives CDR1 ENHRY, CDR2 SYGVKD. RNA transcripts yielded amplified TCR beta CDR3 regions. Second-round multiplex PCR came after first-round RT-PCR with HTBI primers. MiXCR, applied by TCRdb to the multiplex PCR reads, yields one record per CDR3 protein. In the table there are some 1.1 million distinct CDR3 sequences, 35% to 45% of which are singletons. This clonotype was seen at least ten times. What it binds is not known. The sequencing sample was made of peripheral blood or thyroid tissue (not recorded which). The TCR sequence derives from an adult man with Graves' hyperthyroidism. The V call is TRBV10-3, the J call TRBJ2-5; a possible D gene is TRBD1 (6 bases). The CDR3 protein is CAISRTWGQETQYF. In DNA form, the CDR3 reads TGTGCCATCAGCCGGACCTGGGGGCAGGAGACCCAGTACTTC.